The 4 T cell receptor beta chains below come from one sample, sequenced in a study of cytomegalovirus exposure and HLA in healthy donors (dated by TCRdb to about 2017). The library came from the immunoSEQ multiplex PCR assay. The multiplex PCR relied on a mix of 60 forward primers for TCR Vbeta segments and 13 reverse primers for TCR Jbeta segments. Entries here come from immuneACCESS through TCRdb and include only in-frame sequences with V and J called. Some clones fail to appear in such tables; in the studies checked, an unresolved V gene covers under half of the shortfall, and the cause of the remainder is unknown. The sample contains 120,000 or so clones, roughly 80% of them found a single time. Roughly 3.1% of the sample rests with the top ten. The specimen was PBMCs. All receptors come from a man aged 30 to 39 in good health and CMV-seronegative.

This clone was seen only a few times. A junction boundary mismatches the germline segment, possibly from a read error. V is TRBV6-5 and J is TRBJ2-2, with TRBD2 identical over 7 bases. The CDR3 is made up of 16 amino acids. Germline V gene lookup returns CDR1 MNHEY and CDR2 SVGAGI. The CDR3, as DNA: TGTGCCAGCAATTACTTGGCGGGGGCGAACACCGGGGAGCTGTTTTTT. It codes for CASNYLAGANTGELFF.

CDR3 bases: TGTGCCAGCAGTTACTCCACGGGTGTGGAGCCCCAGCATTTT. As protein: CASSYSTGVEPQHF. This chain links TRBV6-5 with TRBJ1-5; the D is unclear. CDR1 and CDR2 (germline): MNHEY, SVGAGI. The CDR3 consists of 14 residues. V gave up 0 bases and J gave up 8 bases, with 11 bases separating them.

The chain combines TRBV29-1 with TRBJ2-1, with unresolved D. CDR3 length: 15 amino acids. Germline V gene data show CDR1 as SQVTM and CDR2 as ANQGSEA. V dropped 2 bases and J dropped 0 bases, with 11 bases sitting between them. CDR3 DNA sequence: TGCAGCGTTGAACGGGTCACCAGCTCCTACAATGAGCAGTTCTTC. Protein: CSVERVTSSYNEQFF.

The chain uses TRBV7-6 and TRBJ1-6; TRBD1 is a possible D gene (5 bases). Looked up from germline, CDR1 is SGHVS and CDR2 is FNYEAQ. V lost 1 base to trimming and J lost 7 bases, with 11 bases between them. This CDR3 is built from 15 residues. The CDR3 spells CASSLGAGLNSPLHF. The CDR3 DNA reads TGTGCCAGCAGCTTAGGGGCAGGGTTAAATTCACCCCTCCACTTT.